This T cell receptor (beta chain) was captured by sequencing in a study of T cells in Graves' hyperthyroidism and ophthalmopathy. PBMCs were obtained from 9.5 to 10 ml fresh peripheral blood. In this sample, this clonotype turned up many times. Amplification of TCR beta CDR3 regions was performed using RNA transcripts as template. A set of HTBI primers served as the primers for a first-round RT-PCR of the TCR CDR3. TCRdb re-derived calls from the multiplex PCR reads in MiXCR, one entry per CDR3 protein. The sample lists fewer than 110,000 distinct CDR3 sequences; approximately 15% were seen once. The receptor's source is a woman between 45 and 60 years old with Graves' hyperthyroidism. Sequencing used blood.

CDR3 coding DNA: TGTGCCAGCAGCCCTCGCCGAGGAGGGTTAATCGGGGAGCTGTTTTTT. It is translated as CASSPRRGGLIGELFF. The rearrangement uses TRBV5-6 and TRBJ2-2, with a tentative D call TRBD2 (6 bases). Trimming removed 4 bases from V and 7 bases from J, with 20 bases in between. The CDR3 runs 16 residues. Germline assignment: CDR1 SGHDT and CDR2 YYEEEE.